Below are 16 T cell receptor beta chains sequenced from a single sample in a study of T cell repertoires and HLA-DP antigens. Their antigen targets remain unknown. The table came from immunoSEQ multiplex PCR; TCRdb's copy has only in-frame clones and leaves some out. Of about 89,000 clones listed, around 86% are singletons. Sequencing was performed on CD4+ T cells from PBMCs. All receptors come from a man aged 50 to 60 in good health and CMV-seronegative.

The gene calls are TRBV29-1 and TRBJ1-3; 7 bases map to TRBD1. The CDR3 runs to 14 residues. Trimming cost V 5 bases and J 0 bases; bases outside gene matches: 4. CDR1 SQVTM and CDR2 ANQGSEA come from the germline V gene. The CDR3 loop is CSVSGTASGNTIYF. The DNA for the CDR3 is TGCAGCGTTTCCGGGACAGCCTCTGGAAACACCATATATTTT. Filled out from reference TRBV29-1 and TRBJ1-3, the complete variable domain reads SAVISQKPSRDICQRGTSLTIQCQVDSQVTMMFWYRQQPGQSLTLIATANQGSEATYESGFVIDKFPISRPNLTFSTLTVSNMSPEDSSIYLCSVSGTASGNTIYFGEGSWLTVV.

This chain connects TRBV7-8 to TRBJ1-4; no reliable D call. The CDR3 has 16 amino acids. V lost 5 bases and J lost 0, with 13 bases in between. Germline lookup yields CDR1 SGHVS and CDR2 FQNEAQ. The CDR3 reads CASSPRGGATNEKLFF. Written as DNA, the CDR3 is TGTGCCAGCAGCCCCCGCGGCGGAGCAACTAATGAAAAACTGTTTTTT.

Of note for this clone: Additional DNA sequences in this sample encode the identical CDR3. J is TRBJ2-5 and V is TRBV18; D remains unclear. Trimming cost V 5 bases and J 1 base, with 8 bases left between them. Germline-derived CDR1 and CDR2 are KGHSH and LQKENI. The CDR3 consists of 13 residues. CDR3 protein: CASSTGLQETQYF. The DNA of the CDR3 is TGTGCCAGCTCAACGGGCCTCCAAGAGACCCAGTACTTC.

The rearrangement links TRBV20-1 to TRBJ1-1, with D uncertain. V gave up 2 bases and J gave up 8 bases, with 9 bases separating them. The CDR3 length is 11 residues. CDR1 is DFQATT, CDR2 SNEGSKA, per germline (reference sequence). In nucleotides, the CDR3 is TGCAGTGCTAGACGTGGCAGGGAAGCTTTCTTT. Translating it yields CSARRGREAFF.

This rearrangement joins TRBV11-1 to TRBJ2-7; D possibly corresponds to TRBD1 (5 bases). With 5 bases removed from V and 5 bases from J, the gap between germline ends came to 16 bases. The germline V gene has CDR1 SGHAT and CDR2 FQDESV (reference sequence). The CDR3 sequence is 14 residues long. The CDR3 loop reads CASSLLRAPHEQYF. The DNA for the CDR3 is TGTGCCAGCAGCCTGCTCAGGGCCCCCCACGAGCAGTACTTC.

J is TRBJ1-5 and V is TRBV18; D might be TRBD1 (5 bases). CDR3 length: 14 amino acids. Germline CDR1 KGHSH, CDR2 LQKENI. V was cut by 6 bases and J by 2 bases, with 11 bases left in between. CDR3 loop: CASSPSTGNQPQHF. CDR3 nucleotides: TGTGCCAGCTCCCCGTCGACAGGCAATCAGCCCCAGCATTTT.

The chain combines TRBV12-5 with TRBJ2-5; possibly TRBD1 or TRBD2 for D (5 bases each). V dropped 1 base and J dropped 5 bases, with 5 bases sitting between them. The CDR3 has 12 residues. Germline V gene data show CDR1 as LGHNT and CDR2 as FRNRAP. The CDR3 reads CASGLGGETQYF. CDR3 DNA: TGTGCTAGTGGTTTGGGGGGGGAGACCCAGTACTTC.

This chain links TRBV5-1 with TRBJ2-1; D may be TRBD2 (5 bases). Trimming cost V 4 bases and J 5 bases, with 13 bases left between them. Germline lookup yields CDR1 SGHRS and CDR2 YFSETQ. The CDR3 runs 14 residues. The DNA of the CDR3 is TGCGCCAGCAGCGGAGGACCGCCGGACAATGAGCAGTTCTTC. It yields the protein CASSGGPPDNEQFF. The full variable domain, with the rest looked up from reference TRBV5-1 and TRBJ2-1, is KAGVTQTPRYLIKTRGQQVTLSCSPISGHRSVSWYQQTPGQGLQFLFEYFSETQRNKGNFPGRFSGRQFSNSRSEMNVSTLELGDSALYLCASSGGPPDNEQFFGPGTRLTVL.

On this clone itself: An end of the junction differs from the germline gene, which may be a read error. The rearrangement links TRBV7-7 to TRBJ2-2, with unresolved D. Germline loops: CDR1 SSHAT, CDR2 FNYEAQ (reference sequence). The length of the CDR3 is 12 residues. CDR3 residues: CASSLAGGELFF. The CDR3 DNA reads TGTGCTAGCAGCTTAGCCGGGGGGGAGCTGTTTTTT. Full variable domain (missing parts from reference TRBV7-7 and TRBJ2-2): GAGVSQSPRYKVTKRGQDVTLRCDPISSHATLYWYQQALGQGPEFLTYFNYEAQPDKSGLPSDRFSAERPEGSISTLTIQRTEQRDSAMYRCASSLAGGELFFGEGSRLTVL.

To note about this clone: Within the sample, other DNA sequences also encode this same CDR3. This sequence joins TRBV7-9 and TRBJ1-4, with TRBD1 identical over 11 bases. The junction had 2 bases not matched to a gene; V was cut back by 5 bases and J by 0 bases. Germline V gene data show CDR1 as SEHNR and CDR2 as FQNEAQ (reference sequence). The CDR3 loop spans 16 amino acids. This CDR3 reads CASSPGQGATNEKLFF. CDR3 DNA: TGTGCCAGCAGCCCGGGACAGGGGGCAACTAATGAAAAACTGTTTTTT. The entire variable domain, with the rest obtained from reference TRBV7-9 and TRBJ1-4, is as follows: DTGVSQNPRHKITKRGQNVTFRCDPISEHNRLYWYRQTLGQGPEFLTYFQNEAQLEKSRLLSDRFSAERPKGSFSTLEIQRTEQGDSAMYLCASSPGQGATNEKLFFGSGTQLSVL.

This clone was seen more than once but under ten times. The chain uses TRBV4-3 and TRBJ1-1; no clear D gene. V was cut by 1 base and J by 4 bases, with 7 bases left in between. Germline CDR1 and CDR2: LGHNA and YSLEER. The length of the CDR3 is 13 residues. CDR3 loop: CASSQVPRTEAFF. As DNA, the CDR3 is TGCGCCAGCAGCCAAGTACCACGCACTGAAGCTTTCTTT.

The chain carries TRBV30 and TRBJ2-7; no clear D. From germline, CDR1 is GTSNPN and CDR2 SVGIG (reference sequence). The CDR3 extends over 14 amino acids. The V end was cut by 3 bases, the J end by 4 bases, with 16 bases between. The CDR3: CAWSGPLGSYEQYF. CDR3 DNA sequence: TGTGCCTGGAGCGGGCCTCTAGGAAGTTACGAGCAGTACTTC.

The chain couples TRBV7-9 to TRBJ1-1; D is unresolved. The CDR3 sequence is 13 residues long. Per germline, CDR1 SEHNR and CDR2 FQNEAQ (reference sequence). Trimming left V 3 bases short and J 8 bases short, with 13 bases between. The CDR3 DNA sequence: TGTGCCAGCAGCTTGAGGAGGGCGCCCGAAGCTTTCTTT. This encodes CASSLRRAPEAFF.

The chain links TRBV27 to TRBJ2-2; D remains ambiguous. V was clipped by 0 bases and J by 1 base, with 3 bases between them. This CDR3 has 14 amino acids. Germline loops: CDR1 MNHEY, CDR2 SMNVEV (reference sequence). CDR3 nucleotide sequence: TGTGCCAGCAGTTTATCCAGGAACACCGGGGAGCTGTTTTTT. Its protein product is CASSLSRNTGELFF.

This clone was found a few times. J is TRBJ1-5 and V is TRBV15, with unresolved D. The germline V gene has CDR1 LNHNV and CDR2 YYDKDF (reference sequence). The CDR3 sequence is 14 residues long. V lost 0 bases to trimming and J lost 4 bases, with 7 bases between them. This CDR3 reads CATSRERLNQPQHF. CDR3 bases: TGTGCCACCAGCAGAGAGCGGCTAAATCAGCCCCAGCATTTT.

The chain recombines TRBV11-2 with TRBJ2-7, with 12 bases matching TRBD2. V was pared by 8 bases and J by 3 bases, with 5 bases of the junction left unmatched. This CDR3 contains 14 residues. Per germline, CDR1 SGHAT and CDR2 FQNNGV. CDR3 DNA: TGTGCCAGCGGTACTAGCGGGGGGAACTACGAGCAGTACTTC. This codes for CASGTSGGNYEQYF.